This TCR beta chain stems from a study of CD8 T cells in ankylosing spondylitis (TCRdb year 2017). For context, the study as a whole: The study profiled T cell receptor beta repertoires in healthy donors and ankylosing spondylitis patients to find disease-linked TCR variants. In total, the full study cohort was made up of approximately 99 healthy donors and 25 ankylosing spondylitis patients. Peripheral blood samples were taken, and synovial fluid was additionally collected from ankylosing spondylitis patients.

This clonotype was seen more than once but under ten times. This clone's antigen is unknown. The record has no base qualities; no much larger clone is one base away. Sequencing instrument: Illumina HiSeq 2500. Quantitative 5'-RACE with molecular barcodes was used to prepare TCR beta libraries. The study's processing was this. A new computational method based on a probabilistic model of VDJ rearrangement was used to identify disease-linked TCR variants. TCRdb cleaned the public reads at Q25 with fastp, built clones with MiXCR and kept in-frame beta chains. Rows are combined by CDR3 protein, so each entry shows the most common genes and DNA. The V and J calls and clone size are TCRdb's, not the authors'. This sample has hundreds of thousands of distinct CDR3 sequences in its table, and 32% of those were observed once. Approximately 4.4% of the sample is held by the ten biggest clonotypes. General findings and caveats noted by the study authors: A CD8+ phenotype was shown by the disease-linked clones, which were found at relatively low frequencies in peripheral blood. Blood from ankylosing spondylitis patients appeared to be characterized by a TCR beta motif composed of eight highly homologous amino acid variants. Significant enrichment of the disease-linked clones was reported in matched synovial fluid samples from ankylosing spondylitis patients. Some of the motif variants had been reported before in the synovial fluid and blood of reactive arthritis patients, a finding that suggests common disease-initiation mechanisms.

Reading the germline V gene (reference sequence) gives CDR1 DFQATT and CDR2 SNEGSKA. The junction carries 14 bases between V and J, which are trimmed by 1 base and 2 bases respectively. Counted from cysteine to phenylalanine, this CDR3 has 16 amino acids. Only the CDR3 DNA stays, 48 bases, in frame from base 1. This sequence originates from a male donor with ankylosing spondylitis or in good health (not recorded which). Sequenced material: blood, either unsorted or a sorted T cell fraction (not recorded which). The V gene is TRBV20-1 and the J gene is TRBJ2-2; 5 matching bases give a weak D call of TRBD1. For the CDR3, the sequence is CSARGMGQGNTGELFF. Read as DNA, the sequence is TGCAGTGCTAGAGGGATGGGGCAGGGAAACACCGGGGAGCTGTTTTTT.